The source of this T cell receptor (beta chain) is a study of control samples from healthy donors and cancer patients. Profiling relied on immunoSEQ multiplex PCR, and the TCRdb table lists in-frame clones only, not all of them. This sample has approximately 94,000 clones; around 86% occur once, and the top ten carry over 1%. The CDR3 loop spans 16 amino acids. V shed 4 bases and J 5 bases; nucleotides not matched to a gene: 11. CDR1 and CDR2 (germline): SGDLS, YYNGEE. The source is a woman between 50 and 59 years old in good health. Sequencing was done on a sample of blood. V gene TRBV9 combines with J gene TRBJ2-5; TRBD1 matches 10 bases. In nucleotides, the CDR3 is TGTGCCAGCAGCCCAAACCAGGGACAGGGGTGGGAGACCCAGTACTTC. This encodes CASSPNQGQGWETQYF. Filled out from reference TRBV9 and TRBJ2-5, the complete variable domain reads DSGVTQTPKHLITATGQRVTLRCSPRSGDLSVYWYQQSLDQGLQFLIQYYNGEERAKGNILERFSAQQFPDLHSELNLSSLELGDSALYFCASSPNQGQGWETQYFGPGTRLLVL.